This T cell receptor beta chain originates from a study of T-cell memory formation after mild COVID-19. Study at large: Among the donors, TCR clusters were largely specific to each donor.

This clonotype has a handful of counts. cDNA libraries for TCR alpha and TCR beta, carrying sample barcodes and UMIs, came from 5'RACE with constant-segment primers. TCRdb ran MiXCR on the 5' RACE reads and lists one entry per CDR3 protein. Seen here are about 15,000 distinct CDR3 sequences, around 25% observed once, and the top ten hold 60% to 70%. Germline trimming cut 5 bases from V and 8 bases from J; bases unmatched to any gene: 21. The V gene's germline CDR1 is SGHAT and CDR2 FQDESV (reference sequence). The CDR3 covers 19 residues. This TCR was recovered from a man aged 18-30 years who had mild COVID-19 (a few samples of this study predate the infection). Cell type and time point are not known. The rearrangement uses TRBV11-1 and TRBJ1-6, with TRBD1 identical over 7 bases. The source material was PBMCs or a T cell subset sorted from them (not recorded which). CDR3 amino acids: CASSADGRGYLFEDSPLHF. The DNA of the CDR3 is TGTGCCAGCAGCGCAGACGGCAGGGGGTACCTTTTTGAGGATTCACCCCTCCACTTT. The full variable domain, rest sourced from reference TRBV11-1 and TRBJ1-6, is EAEVAQSPRYKITEKSQAVAFWCDPISGHATLYWYRQILGQGPELLVQFQDESVVDDSQLPKDRFSAERLKGVDSTLKIQPAELGDSAMYLCASSADGRGYLFEDSPLHFGNGTRLTVT.